The clone carrying this T cell receptor (beta chain) was detected only a few times. What was sequenced were expressed TCRB transcripts, since all of the isolated RNA had been reverse transcribed. Profiled with immunoSEQ multiplex PCR; TCRdb holds only in-frame clones, not every one. The table has some 150,000 clones, roughly 11% seen once. The CDR3 totals 14 residues. In germline, CDR1 is SEHNR, CDR2 FQNEAQ (reference sequence). Trimming cost V 1 base and J 2 bases, with 8 bases left between them. This specimen comes from a study of beta chain features in type 1 diabetes. The specimen was central memory CD4+ T cells from blood. The chain employs TRBV7-9 and TRBJ1-2; D remains unclear. The sequence was collected from a man in his late teens or twenties in good health. The CDR3 coding sequence is TGTGCCAGCAGCTTAGGGCTTGCCAACTATGGCTACACCTTC. Residues: CASSLGLANYGYTF.